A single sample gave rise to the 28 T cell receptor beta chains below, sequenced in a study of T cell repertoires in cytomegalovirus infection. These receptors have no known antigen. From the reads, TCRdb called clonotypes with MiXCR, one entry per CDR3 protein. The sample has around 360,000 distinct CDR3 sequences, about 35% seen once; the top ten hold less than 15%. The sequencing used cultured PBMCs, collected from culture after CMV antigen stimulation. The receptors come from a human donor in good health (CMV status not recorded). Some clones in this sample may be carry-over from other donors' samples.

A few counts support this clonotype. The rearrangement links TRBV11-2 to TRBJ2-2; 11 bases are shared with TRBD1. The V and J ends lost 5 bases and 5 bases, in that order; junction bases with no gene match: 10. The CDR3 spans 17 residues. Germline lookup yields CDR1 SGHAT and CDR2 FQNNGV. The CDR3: CASSARRTGGYTGELFF. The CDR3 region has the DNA TGTGCCAGCAGCGCCCGGAGGACAGGGGGCTATACCGGGGAGCTGTTTTTT.

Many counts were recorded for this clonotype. The CDR3 DNA follows: TGTGCCAGCAGCTTGTCTGGGACAGGGTCAGATACGCAGTATTTT. Translating gives CASSLSGTGSDTQYF. The chain combines TRBV5-6 with TRBJ2-3; TRBD1 aligns across 9 bases. Germline values: CDR1 SGHDT, CDR2 YYEEEE. This CDR3 is 15 amino acids long. V shed 1 base, J shed 4 bases, and the junction held 4 bases outside the gene matches.

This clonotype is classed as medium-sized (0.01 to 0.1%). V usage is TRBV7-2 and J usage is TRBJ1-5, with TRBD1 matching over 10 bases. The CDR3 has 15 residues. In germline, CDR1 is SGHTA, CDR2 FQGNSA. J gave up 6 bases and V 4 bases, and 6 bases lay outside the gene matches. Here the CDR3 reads CASSYDRGLGQPQHF. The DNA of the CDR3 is TGTGCCAGCAGCTATGACAGGGGGCTTGGTCAGCCCCAGCATTTT.

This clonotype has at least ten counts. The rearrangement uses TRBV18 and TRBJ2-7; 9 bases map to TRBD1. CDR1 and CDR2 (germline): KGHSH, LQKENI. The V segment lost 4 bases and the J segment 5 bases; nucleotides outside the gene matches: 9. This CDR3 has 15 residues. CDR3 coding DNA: TGTGCCAGCTCACGAAACCGGGACAGGGACCACGAGCAGTACTTC. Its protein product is CASSRNRDRDHEQYF.

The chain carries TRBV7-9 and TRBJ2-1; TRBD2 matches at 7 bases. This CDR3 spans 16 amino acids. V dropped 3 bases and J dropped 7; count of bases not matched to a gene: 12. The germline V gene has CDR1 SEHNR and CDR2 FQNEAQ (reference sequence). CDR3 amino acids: CASSLRSLAGVNEQFF. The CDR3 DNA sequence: TGTGCCAGCAGCTTGCGGTCTCTGGCGGGAGTTAATGAGCAGTTCTTC.

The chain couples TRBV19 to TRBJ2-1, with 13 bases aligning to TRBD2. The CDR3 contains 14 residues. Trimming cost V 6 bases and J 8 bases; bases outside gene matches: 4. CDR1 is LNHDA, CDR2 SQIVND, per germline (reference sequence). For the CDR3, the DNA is TGTGCCAGTAGACCGGGACTAGCGGGATATGAGCAGTTCTTC. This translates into CASRPGLAGYEQFF.

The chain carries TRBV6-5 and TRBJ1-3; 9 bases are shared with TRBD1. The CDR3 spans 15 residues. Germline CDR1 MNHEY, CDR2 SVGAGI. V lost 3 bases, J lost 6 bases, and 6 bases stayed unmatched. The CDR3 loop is CASSYWTGEKNTIYF. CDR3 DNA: TGTGCCAGCAGTTATTGGACAGGGGAGAAAAACACCATATATTTT.

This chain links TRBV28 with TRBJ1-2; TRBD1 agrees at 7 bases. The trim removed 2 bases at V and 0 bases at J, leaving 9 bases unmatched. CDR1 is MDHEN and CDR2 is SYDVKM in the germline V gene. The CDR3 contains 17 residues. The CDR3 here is CASSLPLRGTANYGYTF. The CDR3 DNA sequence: TGTGCCAGCAGTTTACCCCTCCGAGGGACAGCTAACTATGGCTACACCTTC.

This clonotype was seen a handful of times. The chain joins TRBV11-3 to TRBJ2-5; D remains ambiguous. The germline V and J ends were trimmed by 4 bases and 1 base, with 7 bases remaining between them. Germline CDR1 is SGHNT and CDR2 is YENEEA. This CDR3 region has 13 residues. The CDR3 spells CASSSTLQETQYF. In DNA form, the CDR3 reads TGTGCCAGCAGCTCGACACTCCAAGAGACCCAGTACTTC.

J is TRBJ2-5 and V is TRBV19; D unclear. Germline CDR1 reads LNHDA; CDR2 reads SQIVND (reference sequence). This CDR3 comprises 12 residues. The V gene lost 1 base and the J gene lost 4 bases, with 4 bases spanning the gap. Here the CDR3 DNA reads TGTGCCAGTAGTATAGGGCTAGAGACCCAGTACTTC. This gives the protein CASSIGLETQYF.

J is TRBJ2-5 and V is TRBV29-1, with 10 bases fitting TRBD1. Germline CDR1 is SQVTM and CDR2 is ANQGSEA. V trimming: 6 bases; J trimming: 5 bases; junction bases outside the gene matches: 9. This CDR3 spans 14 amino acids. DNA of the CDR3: TGCAGCGTCTACCACAGGACAGGGGGGGAGACCCAGTACTTC. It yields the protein CSVYHRTGGETQYF.

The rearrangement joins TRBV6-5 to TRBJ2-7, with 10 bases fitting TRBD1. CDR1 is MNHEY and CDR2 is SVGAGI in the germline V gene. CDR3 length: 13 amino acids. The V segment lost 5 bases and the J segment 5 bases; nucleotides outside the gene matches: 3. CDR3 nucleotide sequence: TGTGCCAGCAGTAGGGACAGGGGTAACGAGCAGTACGTC. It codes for CASSRDRGNEQYV.

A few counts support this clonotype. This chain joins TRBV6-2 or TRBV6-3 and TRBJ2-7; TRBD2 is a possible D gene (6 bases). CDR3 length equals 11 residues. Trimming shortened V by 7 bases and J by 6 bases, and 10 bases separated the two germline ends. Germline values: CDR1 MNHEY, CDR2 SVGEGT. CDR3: CASMVRGEQYF. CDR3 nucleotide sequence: TGTGCCAGCATGGTGCGGGGCGAGCAGTACTTC.

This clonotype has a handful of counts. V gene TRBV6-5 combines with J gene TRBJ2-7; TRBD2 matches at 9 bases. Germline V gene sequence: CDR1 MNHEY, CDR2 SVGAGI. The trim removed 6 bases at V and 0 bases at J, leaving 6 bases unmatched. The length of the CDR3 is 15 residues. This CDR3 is CASRLSGRGSYEQYV. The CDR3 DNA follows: TGTGCCAGCAGGCTTAGCGGGAGAGGCTCCTACGAGCAGTACGTC.

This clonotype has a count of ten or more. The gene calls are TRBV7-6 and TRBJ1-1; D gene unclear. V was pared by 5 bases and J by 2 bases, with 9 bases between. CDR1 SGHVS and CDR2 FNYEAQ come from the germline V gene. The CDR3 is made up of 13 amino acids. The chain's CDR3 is CASSPSVNTEAFF. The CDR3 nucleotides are TGTGCCAGCAGCCCCTCCGTAAACACTGAAGCTTTCTTT.

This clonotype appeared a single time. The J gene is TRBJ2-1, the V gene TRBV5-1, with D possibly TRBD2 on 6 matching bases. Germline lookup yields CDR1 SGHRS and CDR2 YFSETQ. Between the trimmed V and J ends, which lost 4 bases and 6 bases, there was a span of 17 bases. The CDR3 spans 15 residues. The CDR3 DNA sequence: TGCGCCAGCAGCCCTGACTCGCTGGGGGGCAATGAGCAGTTCTTC. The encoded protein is CASSPDSLGGNEQFF.

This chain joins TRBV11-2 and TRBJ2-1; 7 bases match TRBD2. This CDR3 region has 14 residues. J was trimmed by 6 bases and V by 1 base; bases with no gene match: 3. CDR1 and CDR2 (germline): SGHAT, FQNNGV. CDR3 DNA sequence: TGTGCCAGCAGCTTAGGTGGGAGGGCCAATGAGCAGTTCTTC. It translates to CASSLGGRANEQFF.

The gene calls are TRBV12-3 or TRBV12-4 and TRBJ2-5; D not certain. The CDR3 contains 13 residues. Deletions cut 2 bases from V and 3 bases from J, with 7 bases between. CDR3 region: CASSLQPKETQYF. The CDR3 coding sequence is TGTGCCAGCAGTTTACAGCCAAAAGAGACCCAGTACTTC.

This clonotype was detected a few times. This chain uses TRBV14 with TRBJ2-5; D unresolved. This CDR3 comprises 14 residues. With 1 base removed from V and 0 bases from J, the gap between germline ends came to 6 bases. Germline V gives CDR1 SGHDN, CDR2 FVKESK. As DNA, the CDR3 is TGTGCCAGCAGCCAAGGGTCCTACCAAGAGACCCAGTACTTC. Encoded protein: CASSQGSYQETQYF.

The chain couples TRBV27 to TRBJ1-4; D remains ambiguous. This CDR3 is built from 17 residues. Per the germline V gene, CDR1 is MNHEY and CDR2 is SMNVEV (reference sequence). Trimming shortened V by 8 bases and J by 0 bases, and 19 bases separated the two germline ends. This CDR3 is CASGDLADRTTNEKLFF. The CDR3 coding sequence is TGTGCCAGCGGCGACCTCGCCGACCGTACAACTAATGAAAAACTGTTTTTT.

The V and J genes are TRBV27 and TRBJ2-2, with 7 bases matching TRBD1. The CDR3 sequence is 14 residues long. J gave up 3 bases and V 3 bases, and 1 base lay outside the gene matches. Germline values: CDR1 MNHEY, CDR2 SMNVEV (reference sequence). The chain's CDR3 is CASSFQGDTGELFF. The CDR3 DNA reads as TGTGCCAGCAGTTTTCAGGGGGACACCGGGGAGCTGTTTTTT.

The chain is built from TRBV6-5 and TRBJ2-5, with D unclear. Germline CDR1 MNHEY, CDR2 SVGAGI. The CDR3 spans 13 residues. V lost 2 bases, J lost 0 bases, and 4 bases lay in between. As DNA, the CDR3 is TGTGCCAGCAGTTACGGGTACCAAGAGACCCAGTACTTC. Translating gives CASSYGYQETQYF.

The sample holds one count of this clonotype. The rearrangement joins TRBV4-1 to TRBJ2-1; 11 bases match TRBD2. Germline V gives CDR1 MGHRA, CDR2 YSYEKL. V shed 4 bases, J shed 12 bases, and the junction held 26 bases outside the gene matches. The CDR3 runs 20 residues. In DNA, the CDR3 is TGCGCCAGCAGCCTTGAAAGCGGGACTAGCGGCATGACCCACAATGAGCGGCAGTTCTTC. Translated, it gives CASSLESGTSGMTHNERQFF.

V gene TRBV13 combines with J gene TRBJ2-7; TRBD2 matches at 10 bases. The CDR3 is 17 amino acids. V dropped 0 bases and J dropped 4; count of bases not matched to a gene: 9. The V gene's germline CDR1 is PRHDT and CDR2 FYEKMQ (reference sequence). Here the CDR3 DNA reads TGTGCCAGCAGCTTAGGGGGACGACTAGCGGGCCTATACGAGCAGTACGTC. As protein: CASSLGGRLAGLYEQYV.

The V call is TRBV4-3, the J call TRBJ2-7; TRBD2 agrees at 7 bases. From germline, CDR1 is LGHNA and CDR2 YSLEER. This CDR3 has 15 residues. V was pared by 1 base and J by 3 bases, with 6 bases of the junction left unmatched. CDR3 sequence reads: CASSQVHGGIYEQYF. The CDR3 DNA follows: TGCGCCAGCAGCCAAGTTCACGGGGGGATCTACGAGCAGTACTTC.

The CDR3 region has the DNA TGTGCCACCAGTAGAGGGACGGGTGAAGCTTTCTTT. Residues: CATSRGTGEAFF. This chain uses TRBV24-1 with TRBJ1-1; D may be TRBD1 (5 bases). V dropped 6 bases and J dropped 7 bases, with 11 bases sitting between them. CDR1 KGHDR and CDR2 SFDVKD come from the germline V gene. The CDR3 has 12 amino acids.

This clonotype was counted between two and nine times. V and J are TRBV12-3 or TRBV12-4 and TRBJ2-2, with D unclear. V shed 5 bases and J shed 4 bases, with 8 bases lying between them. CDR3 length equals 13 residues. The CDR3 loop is CASSPQTTGELFF. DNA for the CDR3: TGTGCCAGCAGTCCCCAGACCACCGGGGAGCTGTTTTTT.

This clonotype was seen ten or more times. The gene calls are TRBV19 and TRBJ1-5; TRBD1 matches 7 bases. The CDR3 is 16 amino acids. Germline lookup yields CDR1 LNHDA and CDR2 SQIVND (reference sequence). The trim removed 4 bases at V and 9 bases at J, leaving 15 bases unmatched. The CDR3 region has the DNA TGTGCCAGTAGTAGCTCATCTAGACAGGGCGGCGGGCCCCAGCATTTT. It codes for CASSSSSRQGGGPQHF.